The rows below give T cell receptor beta chains drawn from one sample of a study of Ad26.COV2.S vaccination and SARS-CoV-2 variants. Method: immunoSEQ multiplex PCR; TCRdb's copy keeps in-frame clones and lacks some. The table shows fewer than 400,000 clones, with roughly 90% occurring only once. The starting material was peripheral blood, obtained in a trial of Ad26.COV2.S vaccine versus placebo. The origin of the receptors is a person aged 18-60 years who received the Ad26.COV2.S COVID-19 vaccine or a placebo. Both conserved end residues are part of each CDR3. The order of the fields is V gene, J gene, CDR3 protein.

V gene: TRBV27
J gene: TRBJ2-3
CDR3 protein: CASSPRSGSPPTDTQYF

V gene: TRBV6-5
J gene: TRBJ1-1
CDR3 protein: CASSYTQTLNTEAFF

V gene: TRBV19
J gene: TRBJ2-7
CDR3 protein: CASSARTGLAGVGEYF

V gene: TRBV19
J gene: TRBJ1-5
CDR3 protein: CASSIGPAGWGQPQHF

V gene: TRBV5-1
J gene: TRBJ1-1
CDR3 protein: CASRVASANTEAFF

V gene: TRBV6-6
J gene: TRBJ2-7
CDR3 protein: CASSSHSVFSYEQYF

V gene: TRBV9
J gene: TRBJ1-1
CDR3 protein: CASSVLPGGTEAFF

V gene: TRBV15
J gene: TRBJ2-3
CDR3 protein: CATKTSTDTQYF

V gene: TRBV4-1
J gene: TRBJ1-3
CDR3 protein: CASSQRVTSGLSGNTIYF

V gene: TRBV28
J gene: TRBJ2-3
CDR3 protein: CASRLAGGDTDTQYF

V gene: TRBV6-2/TRBV6-3
J gene: TRBJ1-1
CDR3 protein: CASSQINVGQPITRRDTEAFF

V gene: TRBV3-1/TRBV3-2
J gene: TRBJ2-1
CDR3 protein: CASSPLRAGGNNEQFF

V gene: TRBV6-5
J gene: TRBJ1-4
CDR3 protein: CASSYSGKANEKLFF

V gene: TRBV4-1
J gene: TRBJ1-5
CDR3 protein: CASSLSQTLNQPQHF

V gene: TRBV11-1
J gene: TRBJ2-7
CDR3 protein: CASSSYRGLSYEQYF

V gene: TRBV10-1
J gene: TRBJ2-2
CDR3 protein: CASSVSGTGELFF

V gene: TRBV10-3
J gene: TRBJ2-7
CDR3 protein: CAISVRQGDNEQYF

V gene: TRBV5-4
J gene: TRBJ2-5
CDR3 protein: CASSFDHTQYF

V gene: TRBV10-3
J gene: TRBJ1-5
CDR3 protein: CAISDRTGNQPQHF

V gene: TRBV6-2/TRBV6-3
J gene: TRBJ2-1
CDR3 protein: CASSYLGGTGYNEQFF

V gene: TRBV3-1/TRBV3-2
J gene: TRBJ2-7
CDR3 protein: CASSQAGQGIGQYF

V gene: TRBV5-4
J gene: TRBJ2-1
CDR3 protein: CASSSRDRDNEQFF

V gene: TRBV11-3
J gene: TRBJ2-7
CDR3 protein: CASSFPPRDSGTPYEQYF

V gene: TRBV6-2/TRBV6-3
J gene: TRBJ2-1
CDR3 protein: CASSQTSGRTGSYNEQFF

V gene: TRBV7-3
J gene: TRBJ1-3
CDR3 protein: CASSLEKEGNTIYF

V gene: TRBV2
J gene: TRBJ1-6
CDR3 protein: CASSGDSSYNSPLHF

V gene: TRBV13
J gene: TRBJ1-2
CDR3 protein: CASSYGTGGPYGYTF

V gene: TRBV5-1
J gene: TRBJ2-7
CDR3 protein: CASSLGSHEQYF

V gene: TRBV7-9
J gene: TRBJ1-1
CDR3 protein: CASSQTGGRPRGTEAFF

V gene: TRBV11-3
J gene: TRBJ2-5
CDR3 protein: CASSLEGRATNRPTQYF

V gene: TRBV7-8
J gene: TRBJ2-3
CDR3 protein: CASSPYRTSGITDTQYF

V gene: TRBV9
J gene: TRBJ2-7
CDR3 protein: CASSAQDGSYEQYF

V gene: TRBV3-1/TRBV3-2
J gene: TRBJ2-5
CDR3 protein: CASSLTGGVETQYF

V gene: TRBV29-1
J gene: TRBJ2-3
CDR3 protein: CSVETSGSTDTQYF

V gene: TRBV7-2
J gene: TRBJ2-2
CDR3 protein: CASSLRGQGVNTGELFF

V gene: TRBV5-1
J gene: TRBJ1-1
CDR3 protein: CASSNTQGSSSERTEAFF

V gene: TRBV29-1
J gene: TRBJ2-7
CDR3 protein: CSVVTSGRRATYEQYF

V gene: TRBV7-8
J gene: TRBJ1-2
CDR3 protein: CASSLMDRTYGYTF

V gene: TRBV28
J gene: TRBJ1-5
CDR3 protein: CASSLPLSGGNNQPQHF

V gene: TRBV19
J gene: TRBJ2-7
CDR3 protein: CASSMNRAGEQYF

V gene: TRBV5-1
J gene: TRBJ2-2
CDR3 protein: CASSLDSGRTGELFF

V gene: TRBV19
J gene: TRBJ2-5
CDR3 protein: CASSIDGGQRGLKTQYF

V gene: TRBV14
J gene: TRBJ1-5
CDR3 protein: CASSHFGQGSQPQHF

V gene: TRBV5-1
J gene: TRBJ1-2
CDR3 protein: CASSLNGGFGYGYTF

V gene: TRBV7-9
J gene: TRBJ2-7
CDR3 protein: CASSIRLAGNYEQYF

V gene: TRBV5-5
J gene: TRBJ2-3
CDR3 protein: CASNLGGSGGGGPQYF

V gene: TRBV5-4
J gene: TRBJ2-1
CDR3 protein: CASSLLDRGRGGEQFF

V gene: TRBV11-3
J gene: TRBJ2-7
CDR3 protein: CASSLAGRGTYEQYF

V gene: TRBV24-1
J gene: TRBJ1-1
CDR3 protein: CATSEGGQMNTEAFF

V gene: TRBV5-6
J gene: TRBJ1-5
CDR3 protein: CASSLEGGLNQPQHF

V gene: TRBV6-1
J gene: TRBJ1-2
CDR3 protein: CASSAEWEIPNYGYTF

V gene: TRBV19
J gene: TRBJ1-1
CDR3 protein: CASSIGTANLGTEAFF

V gene: TRBV6-2/TRBV6-3
J gene: TRBJ2-3
CDR3 protein: CASSYLGRSTADTQYF

V gene: TRBV5-1
J gene: TRBJ2-3
CDR3 protein: CASSPTVAHTQYF

V gene: TRBV28
J gene: TRBJ2-3
CDR3 protein: CASSFWTSNTQYF

V gene: TRBV9
J gene: TRBJ1-1
CDR3 protein: CASSSSGTVNTEAFF

V gene: TRBV5-1
J gene: TRBJ2-3
CDR3 protein: CASSLARADTQYF

V gene: TRBV9
J gene: TRBJ2-1
CDR3 protein: CASSPPQGGRAYNEQFF